The present TCR beta chain was sequenced within a study of response to subunit inactivated influenza vaccine. Study-wide points: Authors suggested that a seasonal influenza vaccination recruits few new T cells each time.

V dropped 2 bases and J dropped 4; count of bases not matched to a gene: 9. The germline V gene encodes CDR1 SNHLY and CDR2 FYNNEI. The CDR3 totals 17 residues. In regard to this clonotype: The antigen is undetermined.

TCRdb re-called the RT-PCR reads through MiXCR, storing one row per CDR3 protein. Of around 750,000 distinct CDR3 sequences in the sample, 20% to 25% are singletons; the top ten hold roughly 10%. The sequencing here drew on PBMCs from blood, taken about 5 days after vaccination. This TCR was sampled from a man in his fifties or sixties who received an inactivated influenza vaccine. This rearrangement joins TRBV2 to TRBJ2-2, with 8 bases lining up with TRBD1. Written as DNA, the CDR3 is TGTGCCAGCAGTGAAAGGCAGGGGGCAGGGGGCACCGGGGAGCTGTTTTTT. Its translation: CASSERQGAGGTGELFF.